The text below deals with one TCR beta chain. The junction differs from germline at one of its ends, possibly a read error. These data belong to a study of cytomegalovirus exposure and HLA in healthy donors. The CDR3 runs to 15 residues. Germline CDR1 reads LNHDA; CDR2 reads SQIVND (reference sequence). TCRdb's table, derived via immunoSEQ multiplex PCR, lists solely in-frame clones and lacks some. This sample has approximately 270,000 clones, with roughly 90% found just once. This rearrangement joins TRBV19 to TRBJ2-2; the match to TRBD1 covers 10 bases. Sequenced: PBMCs. The clonotype comes from a man aged 18 to 30 in good health and CMV-seropositive. The CDR3 coding sequence is TGCGCAGGGGGGACAGGGGCGGTCGGCACCGGGGAGCTGTTTTTT. Protein: CAGGTGAVGTGELFF.